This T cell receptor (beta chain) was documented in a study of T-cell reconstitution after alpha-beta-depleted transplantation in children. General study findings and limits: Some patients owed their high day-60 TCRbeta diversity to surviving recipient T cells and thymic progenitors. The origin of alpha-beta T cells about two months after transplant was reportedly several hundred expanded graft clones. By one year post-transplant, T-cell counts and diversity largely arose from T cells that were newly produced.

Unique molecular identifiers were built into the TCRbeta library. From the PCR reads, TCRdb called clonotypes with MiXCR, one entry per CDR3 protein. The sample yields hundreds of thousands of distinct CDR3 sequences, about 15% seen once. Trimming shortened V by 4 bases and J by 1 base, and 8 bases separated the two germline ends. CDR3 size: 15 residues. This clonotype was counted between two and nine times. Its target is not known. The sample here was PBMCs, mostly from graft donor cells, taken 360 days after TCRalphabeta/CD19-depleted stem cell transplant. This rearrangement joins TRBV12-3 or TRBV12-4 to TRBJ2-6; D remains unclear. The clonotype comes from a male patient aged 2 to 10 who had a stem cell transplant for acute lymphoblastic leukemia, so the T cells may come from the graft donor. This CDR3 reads CASSSTRSGANVLTF. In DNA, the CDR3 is TGTGCCAGCAGTTCTACACGGTCTGGGGCCAACGTCCTGACTTTC.